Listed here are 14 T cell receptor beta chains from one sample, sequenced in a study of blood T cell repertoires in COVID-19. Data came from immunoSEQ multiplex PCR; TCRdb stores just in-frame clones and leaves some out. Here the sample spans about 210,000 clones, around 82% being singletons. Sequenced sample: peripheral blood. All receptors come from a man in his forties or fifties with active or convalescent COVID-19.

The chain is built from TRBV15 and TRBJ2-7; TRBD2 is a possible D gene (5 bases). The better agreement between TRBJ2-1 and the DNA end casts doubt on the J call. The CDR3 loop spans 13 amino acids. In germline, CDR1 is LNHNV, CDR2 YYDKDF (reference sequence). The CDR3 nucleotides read TGTGCCACCAGCAGAACCCCCGGGGATGAGCAGTTCTTC. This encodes CATSRTPGDEQFF.

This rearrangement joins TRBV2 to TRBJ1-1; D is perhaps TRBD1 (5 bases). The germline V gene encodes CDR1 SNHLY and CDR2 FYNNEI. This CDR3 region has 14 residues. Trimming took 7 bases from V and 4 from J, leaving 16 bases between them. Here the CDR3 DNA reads TGTGCCAGCATCCTGGGCTCGGGGGGCACTGAAGCTTTCTTT. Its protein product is CASILGSGGTEAFF. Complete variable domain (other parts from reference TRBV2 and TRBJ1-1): EPEVTQTPSHQVTQMGQEVILRCVPISNHLYFYWYRQILGQKVEFLVSFYNNEISEKSEIFDDQFSVERPDGSNFTLKIRSTKLEDSAMYFCASILGSGGTEAFFGQGTRLTVV.

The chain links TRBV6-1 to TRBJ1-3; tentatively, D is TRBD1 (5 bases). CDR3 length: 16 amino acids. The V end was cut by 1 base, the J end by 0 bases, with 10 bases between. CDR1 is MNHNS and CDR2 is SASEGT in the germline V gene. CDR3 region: CASSEGDSSSGNTIYF. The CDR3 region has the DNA TGTGCCAGCAGTGAAGGAGACAGCAGCTCTGGAAACACCATATATTTT.

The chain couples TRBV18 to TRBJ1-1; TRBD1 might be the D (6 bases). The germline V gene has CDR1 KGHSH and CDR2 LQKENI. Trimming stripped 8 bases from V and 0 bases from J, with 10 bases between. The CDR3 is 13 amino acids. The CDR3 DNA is TGTGCCAGCGCGGACAGACTGAACACTGAAGCTTTCTTT. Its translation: CASADRLNTEAFF.

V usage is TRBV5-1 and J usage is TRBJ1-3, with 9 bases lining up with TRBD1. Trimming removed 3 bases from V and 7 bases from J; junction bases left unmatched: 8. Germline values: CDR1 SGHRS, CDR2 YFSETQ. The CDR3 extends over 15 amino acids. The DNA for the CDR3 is TGCGCCAGCAGCTCTGGGACAGGGTTGTTGAACACCATATATTTT. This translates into CASSSGTGLLNTIYF.

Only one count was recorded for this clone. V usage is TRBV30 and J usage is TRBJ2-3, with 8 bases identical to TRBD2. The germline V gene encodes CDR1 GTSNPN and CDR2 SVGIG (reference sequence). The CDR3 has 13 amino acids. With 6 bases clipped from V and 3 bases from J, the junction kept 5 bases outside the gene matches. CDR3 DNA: TGTGCCTGCGCCGGGGGGGGGACAGATACGCAGTATTTT. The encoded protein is CACAGGGTDTQYF.

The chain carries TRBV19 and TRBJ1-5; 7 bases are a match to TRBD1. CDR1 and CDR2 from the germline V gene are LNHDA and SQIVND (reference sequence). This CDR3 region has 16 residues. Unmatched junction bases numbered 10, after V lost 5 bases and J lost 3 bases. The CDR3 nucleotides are TGTGCCAGTAGTTTGAGGGGGGACAGAGACAATCAGCCCCAGCATTTT. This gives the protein CASSLRGDRDNQPQHF.

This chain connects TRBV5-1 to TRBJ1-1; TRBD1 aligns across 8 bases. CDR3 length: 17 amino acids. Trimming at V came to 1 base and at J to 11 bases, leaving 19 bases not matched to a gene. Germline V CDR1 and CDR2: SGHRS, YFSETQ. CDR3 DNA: TGCGCCAGCAGCTTGTACGACAGGGGTTTAGTTTCTTCGGTGGCTTTCTTT. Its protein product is CASSLYDRGLVSSVAFF.

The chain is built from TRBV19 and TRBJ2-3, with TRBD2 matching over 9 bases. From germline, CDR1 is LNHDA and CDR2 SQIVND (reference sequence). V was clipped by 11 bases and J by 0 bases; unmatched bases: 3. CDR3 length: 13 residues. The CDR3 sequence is CASSGISTDTQYF. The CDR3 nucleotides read TGTGCCTCTAGCGGGATTAGCACAGATACGCAGTATTTT.

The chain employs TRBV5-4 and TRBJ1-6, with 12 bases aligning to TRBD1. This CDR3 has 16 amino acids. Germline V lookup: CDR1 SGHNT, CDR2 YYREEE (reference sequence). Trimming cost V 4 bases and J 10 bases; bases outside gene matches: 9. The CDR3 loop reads CASSRGQGATLSPLHF. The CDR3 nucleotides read TGTGCCAGCAGCCGGGGACAGGGGGCGACGTTATCACCCCTCCACTTT.

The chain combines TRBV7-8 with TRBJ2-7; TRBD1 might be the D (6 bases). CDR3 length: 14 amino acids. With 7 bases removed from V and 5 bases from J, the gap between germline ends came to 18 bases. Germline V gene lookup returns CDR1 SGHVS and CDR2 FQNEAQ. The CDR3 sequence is CASNLLGAGHEQYF. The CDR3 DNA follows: TGTGCCAGCAATCTTCTGGGGGCGGGCCACGAGCAGTACTTC.

This CDR3 reads CASSITGVNEKLFF. The CDR3 bases are TGTGCCAGTAGTATAACCGGAGTTAATGAAAAACTGTTTTTT. The rearrangement uses TRBV19 and TRBJ1-4; no clear D. The germline gives CDR1 LNHDA, CDR2 SQIVND (reference sequence). V shed 2 bases and J shed 4 bases, with 8 bases lying between them. The CDR3 extends over 14 amino acids.

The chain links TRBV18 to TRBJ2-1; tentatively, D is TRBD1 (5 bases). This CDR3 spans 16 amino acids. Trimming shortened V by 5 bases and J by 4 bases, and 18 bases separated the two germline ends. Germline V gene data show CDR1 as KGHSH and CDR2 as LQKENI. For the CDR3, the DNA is TGTGCCAGCTCAGGAGCTCAGGGTGCGCGTTACAATGAGCAGTTCTTC. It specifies CASSGAQGARYNEQFF. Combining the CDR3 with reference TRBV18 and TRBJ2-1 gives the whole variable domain NAGVMQNPRHLVRRRGQEARLRCSPMKGHSHVYWYRQLPEEGLKFMVYLQKENIIDESGMPKERFSAEFPKEGPSILRIQQVVRGDSAAYFCASSGAQGARYNEQFFGPGTRLTVL.

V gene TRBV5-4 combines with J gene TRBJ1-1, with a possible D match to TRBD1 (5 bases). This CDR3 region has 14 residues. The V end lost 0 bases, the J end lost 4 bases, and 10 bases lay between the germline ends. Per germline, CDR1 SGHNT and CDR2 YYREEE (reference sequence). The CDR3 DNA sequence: TGTGCCAGCAGCTTGGACCGGAGGGGCACTGAAGCTTTCTTT. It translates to CASSLDRRGTEAFF.